The present TCR beta chain was sequenced within a study of blood T cell repertoires in COVID-19. Study in general: Material from acute and convalescent COVID-19 was sourced from the United States, Italy and Spain. PBMCs, B-cell-depleted T cells, or T cells were the source of the cDNA or gDNA that made up the material.

In the original processing: Nucleated cell number was recorded as an estimate derived from reference gene primer amplification. TCRdb's table, derived via immunoSEQ multiplex PCR, lists solely in-frame clones and lacks some. Clone size and the V and J calls come from that table; the DNA yielded D and trimming. The table lists around 75,000 clones, roughly 78% of them singletons. The source material was peripheral blood. The source is an elderly woman with active or convalescent COVID-19.

CDR3 residues: CASSQPPVETQYF. The CDR3 bases are TGTGCCAGTAGCCAACCCCCGGTTGAGACCCAGTACTTC. V usage is TRBV19 and J usage is TRBJ2-5, with D unresolved. CDR3 length: 13 residues. V was trimmed by 6 bases and J by 5 bases, leaving 13 bases between them. Looked up from germline, CDR1 is LNHDA and CDR2 is SQIVND (reference sequence).